These T cell receptor beta chains were read from a single sample in a study of shared clonotypes between healthy human individuals. Profiling relied on immunoSEQ multiplex PCR, and the TCRdb table lists in-frame clones only, not all of them. Of about 2.4 million clones in the sample, roughly 93% are singletons; the top ten hold about 0.38%. Source material: naive CD4+ T cells from PBMCs. These receptor sequences come from a man aged 18 to 30 in good health. Some clones in this sample may be carry-over from other donors' samples. The CDR3 runs from the conserved cysteine through the conserved F or W. The order of the fields is V gene, D gene, J gene, clone size, CDR3 protein, CDR3 DNA. A D gene is named only where the DNA matches it firmly. Clone size is shown for a subset of rows, as once, few, many or a class of expanded clone.

>TRBV10-1|TRBD2|TRBJ2-7|-
CASSDQAGGREQYF
TGCGCCAGCAGTGATCAGGCGGGAGGCAGAGAGCAGTACTTC
>TRBV19|-|TRBJ1-1|-
CASSPGVLPAGHKAFF
TGTGCCAGTAGTCCGGGTGTCTTACCGGCGGGACACAAGGCTTTCTTT
>TRBV2|-|TRBJ1-2|-
CASSVREDGYTF
TGTGCCAGCAGTGTACGGGAAGACGGCTACACCTTC
>TRBV7-9|-|TRBJ1-3|-
CASSLSVGAGNTIYF
TGTGCCAGCAGCTTAAGCGTCGGAGCAGGAAACACCATATATTTT
>TRBV19|-|TRBJ1-5|-
CASREGGTGNQPQHF
TGTGCCAGTAGAGAGGGAGGGACGGGCAATCAGCCCCAGCATTTT
>TRBV15|TRBD2|TRBJ2-1|-
CATSRAWGGNEQFF
TGTGCCACCAGCAGAGCGTGGGGAGGGAATGAGCAGTTCTTC
>TRBV18|TRBD1|TRBJ2-7|-
CASSPPQGDSEEPYEQYF
TGTGCCAGCTCACCACCTCAGGGGGATAGTGAAGAACCCTACGAGCAGTACTTC
>TRBV6-6|TRBD1|TRBJ2-3|once
CASSLDRGTDTQYF
TGTGCCAGCAGTTTGGACAGGGGAACAGATACGCAGTATTTT
>TRBV28|-|TRBJ2-2|-
CASAPGTLLGELFF
TGTGCCAGCGCACCCGGGACTCTTCTTGGGGAGCTGTTTTTT
>TRBV11-2|-|TRBJ1-2|-
CASSLYSYGYTF
TGTGCCAGCAGCTTATACAGCTATGGCTACACCTTC
>TRBV28|TRBD2|TRBJ2-7|-
CAAIGGSASYEQYF
TGTGCCGCCATCGGCGGGAGCGCCAGTTACGAGCAGTACTTC
>TRBV7-8|TRBD1|TRBJ2-7|once
CASSPRTGVTYYEQYF
TGTGCCAGCAGCCCTCGGACAGGGGTGACTTACTACGAGCAGTACTTC
>TRBV27|-|TRBJ2-3|-
CASSLLRRGVWTDTQYF
TGTGCCAGCAGTTTACTTCGCCGGGGTGTATGGACAGATACGCAGTATTTT
>TRBV5-1|-|TRBJ2-7|-
CASSPQGHYEQYF
TGCGCCAGCAGCCCTCAAGGACATTACGAGCAGTACTTC
>TRBV28|TRBD2|TRBJ2-3|-
CASSGTTLNTDTQYF
TGTGCCAGCAGCGGGACTACATTAAACACAGATACGCAGTATTTT
>TRBV5-4|-|TRBJ1-2|-
CASSLTRAPGGYTF
TGTGCCAGCAGCTTGACACGGGCCCCCGGTGGCTACACCTTC
>TRBV12-5|-|TRBJ1-1|-
CASGLPGTTSPEAFF
TGTGCTAGTGGTCTTCCCGGGACAACGAGCCCTGAAGCTTTCTTT
>TRBV23-1|-|TRBJ2-5|-
CASSPQPGPKGETQYF
TGCGCCAGCAGTCCTCAACCGGGCCCCAAGGGGGAGACCCAGTACTTC
>TRBV5-1|-|TRBJ2-3|once
CASSLPGTDTQYF
TGCGCCAGCAGCTTGCCTGGGACAGATACGCAGTATTTT
>TRBV9|TRBD2|TRBJ2-1|-
CASSPGLAELYNEQFF
TGTGCCAGCAGCCCCGGACTAGCGGAATTATACAATGAGCAGTTCTTC
>TRBV5-3|-|TRBJ1-5|-
CARSLVFRGHDNQPQHF
TGTGCCAGAAGCTTGGTATTTCGGGGGCACGACAATCAGCCCCAGCATTTT
>TRBV7-2|-|TRBJ1-4|-
CASSLVGRINEKLFF
TGTGCCAGCAGCTTAGTTGGCAGGATTAATGAAAAACTGTTTTTT
>TRBV11-2|-|TRBJ1-2|-
CASSPTGVTSGYGYTF
TGTGCCAGCAGCCCAACAGGAGTCACTTCAGGCTATGGCTACACCTTC
>TRBV5-1|-|TRBJ1-1|-
CASSLGQNEAFF
TGCGCCAGCAGCTTGGGGCAGAACGAAGCTTTCTTT
>TRBV5-1|TRBD1|TRBJ2-5|-
CASSPDRDPQYF
TGCGCCAGCAGCCCTGACAGGGATCCCCAGTACTTC
>TRBV28|-|TRBJ2-1|-
CASSSGGYRGGNEQFF
TGTGCCAGCAGTTCAGGGGGGTACAGGGGAGGCAATGAGCAGTTCTTC
>TRBV28|TRBD1|TRBJ2-7|once
CASSTRQGTYEQYF
TGTGCCAGCAGTACGAGACAGGGCACCTACGAGCAGTACTTC
>TRBV7-3|-|TRBJ1-2|-
CASSLMSGEGYTF
TGTGCCAGCAGCTTAATGTCAGGGGAAGGCTACACCTTC
>TRBV5-6|-|TRBJ2-7|-
CASSLELGAYEQYF
TGTGCCAGCAGCTTGGAGCTAGGGGCCTACGAGCAGTACTTC
>TRBV7-9|-|TRBJ1-1|once
CASSPGAGGNTEAFF
TGTGCCAGCAGCCCAGGGGCGGGGGGCAACACTGAAGCTTTCTTT
>TRBV5-1|-|TRBJ2-2|-
CASSPSARDTGELFF
TGCGCCAGCAGTCCTAGCGCTCGAGACACCGGGGAGCTGTTTTTT